The TCR beta chain described here comes from a study of graft-versus-host responses after intestinal transplantation. At the level of the study: As for transplant type, recipients had multivisceral, liver-intestinal, or isolated intestinal grafts. Anti-thymocyte globulin served as induction for all recipients, who then took tacrolimus and steroids for 2 to 4 years. Study results and limitations: Ileal or blood samples showed some GvH clones first, and such clones were also found in recipient marrow. Early after transplant, HvG declines were associated with peak levels of circulating GvH clones.

This table comes from immunoSEQ multiplex PCR, and its TCRdb copy is limited to in-frame clones, with some not included. The profile shows about 21,000 clones, about 92% of them singletons. V was pared by 2 bases and J by 0 bases, with 14 bases between. In germline, CDR1 is SNHLY, CDR2 FYNNEI. The CDR3 has 18 residues. Turning to this clone: Its specificity is not known.

The TCR was taken from a human patient who received an intestinal transplant, so some T cells may come from the graft donor. The chain combines TRBV2 with TRBJ1-6; the D gene is possibly TRBD1 (6 bases). Sequencing was performed on PBMCs, taken roughly 270 days after intestinal transplant. The CDR3 bases are TGTGCCAGCAGTGAACGGGGGGCACCCCTCTCCTATAATTCACCCCTCCACTTT. This codes for CASSERGAPLSYNSPLHF.